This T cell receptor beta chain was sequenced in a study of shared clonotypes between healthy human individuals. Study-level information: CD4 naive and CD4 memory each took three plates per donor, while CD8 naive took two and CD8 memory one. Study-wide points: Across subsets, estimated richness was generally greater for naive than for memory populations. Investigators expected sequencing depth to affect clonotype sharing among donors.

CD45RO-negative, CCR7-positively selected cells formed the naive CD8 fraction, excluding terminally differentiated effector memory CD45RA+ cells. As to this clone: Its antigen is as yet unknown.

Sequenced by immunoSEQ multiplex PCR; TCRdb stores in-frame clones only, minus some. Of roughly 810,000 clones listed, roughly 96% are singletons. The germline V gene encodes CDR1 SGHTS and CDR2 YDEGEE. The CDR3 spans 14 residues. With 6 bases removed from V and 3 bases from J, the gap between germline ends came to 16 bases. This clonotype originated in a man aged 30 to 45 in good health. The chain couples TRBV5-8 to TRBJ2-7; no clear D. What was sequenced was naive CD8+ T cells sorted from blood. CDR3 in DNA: TGTGCCAGCAACAAAAGAGCGATAGTCTACGAGCAGTACTTC. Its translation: CASNKRAIVYEQYF.